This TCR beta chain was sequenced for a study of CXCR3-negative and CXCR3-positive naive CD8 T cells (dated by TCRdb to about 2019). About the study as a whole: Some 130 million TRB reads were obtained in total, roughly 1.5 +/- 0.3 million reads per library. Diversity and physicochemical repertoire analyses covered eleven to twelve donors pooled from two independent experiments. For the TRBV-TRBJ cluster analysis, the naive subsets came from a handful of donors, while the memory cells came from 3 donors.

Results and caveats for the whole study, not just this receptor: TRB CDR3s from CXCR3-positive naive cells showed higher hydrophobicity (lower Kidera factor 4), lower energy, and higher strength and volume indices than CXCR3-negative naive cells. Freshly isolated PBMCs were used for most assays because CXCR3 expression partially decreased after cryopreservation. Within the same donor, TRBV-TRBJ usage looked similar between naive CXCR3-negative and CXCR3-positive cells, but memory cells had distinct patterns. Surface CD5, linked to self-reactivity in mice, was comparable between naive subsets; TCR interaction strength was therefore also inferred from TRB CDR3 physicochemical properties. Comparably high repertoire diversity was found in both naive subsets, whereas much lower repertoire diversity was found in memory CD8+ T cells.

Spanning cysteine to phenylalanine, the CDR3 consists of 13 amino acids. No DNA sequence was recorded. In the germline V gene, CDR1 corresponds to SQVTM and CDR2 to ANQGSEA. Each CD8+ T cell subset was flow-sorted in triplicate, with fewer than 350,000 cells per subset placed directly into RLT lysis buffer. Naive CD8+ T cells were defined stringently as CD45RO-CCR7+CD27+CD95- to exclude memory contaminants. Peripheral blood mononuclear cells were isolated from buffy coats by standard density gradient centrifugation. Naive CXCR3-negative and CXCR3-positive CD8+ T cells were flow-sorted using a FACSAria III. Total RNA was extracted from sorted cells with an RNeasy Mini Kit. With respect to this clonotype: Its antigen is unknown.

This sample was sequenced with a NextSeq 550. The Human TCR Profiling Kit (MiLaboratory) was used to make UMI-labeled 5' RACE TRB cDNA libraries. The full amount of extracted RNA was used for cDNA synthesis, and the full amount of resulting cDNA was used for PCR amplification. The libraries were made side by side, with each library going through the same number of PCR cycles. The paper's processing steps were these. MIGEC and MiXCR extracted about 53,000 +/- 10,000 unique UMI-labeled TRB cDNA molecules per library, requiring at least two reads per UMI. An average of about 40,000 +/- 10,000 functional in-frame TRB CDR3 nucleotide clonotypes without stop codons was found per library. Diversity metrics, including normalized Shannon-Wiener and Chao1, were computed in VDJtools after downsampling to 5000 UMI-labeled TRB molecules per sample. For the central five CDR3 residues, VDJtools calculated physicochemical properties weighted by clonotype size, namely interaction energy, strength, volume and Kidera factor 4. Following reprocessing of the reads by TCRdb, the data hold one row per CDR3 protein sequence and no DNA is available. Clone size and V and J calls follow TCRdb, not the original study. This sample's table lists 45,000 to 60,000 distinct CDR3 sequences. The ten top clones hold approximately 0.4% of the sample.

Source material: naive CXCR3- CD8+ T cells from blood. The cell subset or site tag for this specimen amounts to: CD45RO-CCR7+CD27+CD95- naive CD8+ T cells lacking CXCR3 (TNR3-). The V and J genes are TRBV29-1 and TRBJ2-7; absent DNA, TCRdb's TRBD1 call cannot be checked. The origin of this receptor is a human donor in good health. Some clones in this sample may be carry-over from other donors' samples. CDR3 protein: CSVHQTGSAEQYF.